The next 16 T cell receptor beta chains were all read from a single sample in a study of blood T cell repertoires in COVID-19. Libraries were prepared by immunoSEQ multiplex PCR; TCRdb keeps only in-frame clonotypes and omits some of them. Counted here are about 160,000 clones, 85% to 90% occurring once; the ten biggest clones make up about 6.3%. The sample consisted of PBMCs or T cells enriched from blood (not recorded which). The receptors shown here come from a woman aged 45-59 years who had recovered from COVID-19.

The V gene is TRBV7-3, the J gene TRBJ2-1, with 12 bases identical to TRBD2. The CDR3 totals 16 residues. The ends lost 5 bases at V and 3 bases at J; junction bases unmatched: 5. Germline CDR1 is SGHTA and CDR2 is FQGTGA. The CDR3 protein is CASSLRLAGDYNEQFF. The CDR3 DNA sequence: TGTGCCAGCAGCCTAAGACTAGCGGGGGACTACAATGAGCAGTTCTTC. Combining the CDR3 with reference TRBV7-3 and TRBJ2-1 gives the whole variable domain GAGVSQTPSNKVTEKGKYVELRCDPISGHTALYWYRQSLGQGPEFLIYFQGTGAADDSGLPNDRFFAVRPEGSVSTLKIQRTERGDSAVYLCASSLRLAGDYNEQFFGPGTRLTVL.

J is TRBJ1-1 and V is TRBV10-3, with D unclear. Between the trimmed V and J ends, which lost 3 bases and 1 base, there was a span of 6 bases. The CDR3 has 13 residues. The germline V gene has CDR1 ENHRY and CDR2 SYGVKD. CDR3 in DNA: TGTGCCATCAGTGATAACAGGAACACTGAAGCTTTCTTT. This gives the protein CAISDNRNTEAFF.

The V and J genes are TRBV5-4 and TRBJ2-1; 10 bases map to TRBD1. The CDR3 is made up of 14 amino acids. Germline trimming cut 4 bases from V and 13 bases from J; bases unmatched to any gene: 11. Germline V gives CDR1 SGHNT, CDR2 YYREEE (reference sequence). Here the CDR3 reads CASSKGQGETGQFF. CDR3 coding DNA: TGTGCCAGCAGCAAAGGACAGGGGGAAACGGGACAGTTCTTC.

The chain combines TRBV11-2 with TRBJ1-2; 9 positions agree with TRBD1. Germline CDR1 SGHAT, CDR2 FQNNGV. The length of the CDR3 is 18 residues. The junction had 18 bases not matched to a gene; V was cut back by 5 bases and J by 5 bases. The CDR3 DNA reads TGTGCCAGCAGCCATACCGGGACAGGGTTAACACTAGGGTATGGCTACACCTTC. Encoded protein: CASSHTGTGLTLGYGYTF.

Only a few counts were recorded for this clone. The chain uses TRBV7-9 and TRBJ1-4; D might be TRBD1 (5 bases). CDR3 length equals 15 residues. V was trimmed by 0 bases and J by 7 bases, leaving 12 bases between them. Germline CDR1 and CDR2: SEHNR and FQNEAQ (reference sequence). The CDR3 nucleotides read TGTGCCAGCAGCTTAGCGCCGGGGGATTCTGAAAAACTGTTTTTT. Its protein is CASSLAPGDSEKLFF.

This chain joins TRBV5-1 and TRBJ2-1, with D possibly TRBD1 on 6 matching bases. CDR1 is SGHRS, CDR2 YFSETQ, per germline. Deletions cut 4 bases from V and 2 bases from J, with 10 bases between. The CDR3 runs 14 residues. CDR3 in amino acids: CASSPQGTYNEQFF. The CDR3 coding sequence is TGCGCCAGCAGCCCCCAGGGGACCTACAATGAGCAGTTCTTC.

This clone was detected once. The V gene is TRBV19, the J gene TRBJ1-1, with D hard to call. V dropped 8 bases and J dropped 3 bases, with 10 bases sitting between them. The CDR3 loop spans 12 amino acids. Germline CDR1 LNHDA, CDR2 SQIVND (reference sequence). DNA for the CDR3: TGTGCCAGTCGCCTCGGAGACACTGAAGCTTTCTTT. Protein product: CASRLGDTEAFF.

This chain connects TRBV6-5 to TRBJ2-3, with D hard to call. CDR1 is MNHEY and CDR2 is SVGAGI in the germline V gene. CDR3 length equals 12 residues. V lost 7 bases and J lost 4, with 9 bases in between. CDR3: CASNLASDTQYF. The CDR3 coding sequence is TGTGCCAGCAACCTCGCGTCAGATACGCAGTATTTT.

The V call is TRBV4-1, the J call TRBJ2-4; 9 bases line up with TRBD1. The trim removed 3 bases at V and 6 bases at J, leaving 6 bases unmatched. Germline-derived CDR1 and CDR2 are MGHRA and YSYEKL. The CDR3 has 15 amino acids. The DNA of the CDR3 is TGCGCCAGCAGCCAGACTGGGACAGGGCTAAACATTCAGTACTTC. As protein: CASSQTGTGLNIQYF.

The V gene is TRBV19, the J gene TRBJ1-5; possibly TRBD1 for D (5 bases). Germline CDR1 and CDR2: LNHDA and SQIVND (reference sequence). The CDR3 sequence is 14 residues long. Trimming pared 11 bases from V and 11 bases from J, leaving 25 bases between. The CDR3 region has the DNA TGTGCCTGTGCCCCAGGGCCTCTAACGGGGGCCCAGCATTTT. Amino acid sequence: CACAPGPLTGAQHF.

The V call is TRBV6-5, the J call TRBJ2-6; possibly TRBD2 for D (5 bases). Germline V lookup: CDR1 MNHEY, CDR2 SVGAGI. Trimming took off 7 bases at V and 0 bases at J, with 7 bases between the two ends. The CDR3 length is 14 residues. The CDR3 DNA is TGTGCCAGCACAGGACTCTCTGGGGCCAACGTCCTGACTTTC. Its protein is CASTGLSGANVLTF.

The gene calls are TRBV10-1 and TRBJ1-1; the match to TRBD1 covers 9 bases. CDR1 and CDR2 (germline): WNHNN, SYGVQD (reference sequence). Trimming removed 9 bases from V and 12 bases from J; junction bases left unmatched: 17. This CDR3 region has 14 residues. The CDR3 coding sequence is TGCGCCAGTTTGATACAGGGGGCCGTCTTCGAAACTTTCTTT. It specifies CASLIQGAVFETFF.

The chain joins TRBV6-5 to TRBJ1-1; TRBD1 aligns across 7 bases. The CDR3 is made up of 11 amino acids. The V and J ends lost 6 bases and 7 bases, in that order; junction bases with no gene match: 2. CDR1 and CDR2 (germline): MNHEY, SVGAGI. For the CDR3, the DNA is TGTGCCAGCAGCCGGACAGGTGAAGCTTTCTTT. It specifies CASSRTGEAFF.

The chain joins TRBV7-3 to TRBJ2-7, with 15 bases matching TRBD2. This CDR3 has 19 amino acids. The germline V gene has CDR1 SGHTA and CDR2 FQGTGA. Trimming removed 1 base from V and 1 base from J; junction bases left unmatched: 8. In DNA form, the CDR3 reads TGTGCCAGCAGCTTAAAGGGACTAGCGGGGGGCCTTCGTTCCTACGAGCAGTACTTC. Its protein is CASSLKGLAGGLRSYEQYF.

The V gene is TRBV2, the J gene TRBJ1-1, with D unclear. The germline CDR1 and CDR2 sequences are SNHLY and FYNNEI. Trimming removed 6 bases from V and 0 bases from J, with 8 bases in between. This CDR3 is built from 13 residues. CDR3 sequence: CASRRALNTEAFF. In DNA form, the CDR3 reads TGTGCCAGCAGGAGGGCCCTGAACACTGAAGCTTTCTTT.

The rearrangement joins TRBV6-5 to TRBJ1-6; TRBD1 agrees at 8 bases. V lost 7 bases and J lost 10; bases outside the gene matches: 9. The CDR3 covers 14 residues. CDR1 MNHEY and CDR2 SVGAGI come from the germline V gene. The CDR3 DNA reads as TGTGCCAGCACTCAGACAGGGGCAGGGTCACCCCTCCACTTT. Translating it yields CASTQTGAGSPLHF.